The T cell receptor (beta chain) under discussion was sequenced for a study of identical twins. Each cDNA held unique molecular identifiers, and template switching gave it a universal primer site. TCRdb re-called the 5' RACE reads through MiXCR, storing one row per CDR3 protein. This sample has 1,800,000 or so distinct CDR3 sequences, with around a third found just once. Germline loops: CDR1 MDHEN, CDR2 SYDVKM. Trimming removed 5 bases from V and 4 bases from J; junction bases left unmatched: 8. This CDR3 has 15 amino acids. This clonotype has only a few counts. Antigen unknown. Study-level points and caveats: For cord blood, abundant beta clonotypes had fewer insertions, unlike memory repertoires, which showed none. The authors drew conclusions from cross-sectional statistical analysis rather than following the same donors.

This receptor was taken from a newborn girl in good health. The V call is TRBV28, the J call TRBJ1-5; 7 bases match TRBD1. Sequenced sample: cord blood. The CDR3 loop is CASSPHRGPNQPQHF. The CDR3 DNA reads TGTGCCAGCAGTCCACACAGGGGCCCAAATCAGCCCCAGCATTTT.